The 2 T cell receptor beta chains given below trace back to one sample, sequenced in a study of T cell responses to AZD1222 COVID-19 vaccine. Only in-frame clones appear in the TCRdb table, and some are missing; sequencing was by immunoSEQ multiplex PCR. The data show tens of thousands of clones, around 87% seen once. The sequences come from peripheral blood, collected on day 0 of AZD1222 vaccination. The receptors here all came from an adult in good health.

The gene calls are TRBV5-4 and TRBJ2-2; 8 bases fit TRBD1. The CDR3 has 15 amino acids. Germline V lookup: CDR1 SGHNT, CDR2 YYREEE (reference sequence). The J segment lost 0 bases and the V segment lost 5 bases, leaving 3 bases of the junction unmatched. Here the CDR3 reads CASRQTGANTGELFF. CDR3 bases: TGTGCCAGCAGACAGACAGGGGCGAACACCGGGGAGCTGTTTTTT.

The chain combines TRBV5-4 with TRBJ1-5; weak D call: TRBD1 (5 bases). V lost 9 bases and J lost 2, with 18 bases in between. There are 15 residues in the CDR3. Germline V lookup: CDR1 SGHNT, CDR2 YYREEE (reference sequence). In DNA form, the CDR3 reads TGTGCCACGTCCACGGTAGGGGCGGGCAATCAGCCCCAGCATTTT. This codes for CATSTVGAGNQPQHF.